These 3 T cell receptor beta chains were all obtained from the same sample, sequenced in a study of CD8 T cells in Susac syndrome. The RNA input was roughly 0.45 to 1 ug, and it was reverse transcribed with random hexamers. TCRdb re-called the immunoSEQ multiplex PCR reads through MiXCR, storing one row per CDR3 protein. There are 150,000 or so distinct CDR3 sequences in the sample; just under 95% occur only once, and 0.2% to 0.25% lies in the top ten. The sequencing input was CD8+ T cells from PBMCs. The receptors come from a human donor with multiple sclerosis.

The chain joins TRBV4-3 to TRBJ2-3; TRBD2 matches 7 bases. The CDR3 totals 18 residues. The J segment lost 8 bases and the V segment lost 1 base, leaving 18 bases of the junction unmatched. Germline V CDR1 and CDR2: LGHNA, YSLEER. The CDR3 loop is CASSQGFASGVGTRTQYF. The CDR3 DNA is TGCGCCAGCAGCCAAGGGTTCGCGAGCGGGGTAGGGACCCGTACGCAGTATTTT.

This chain joins TRBV27 and TRBJ2-7, with 13 positions matching TRBD2. This CDR3 contains 18 residues. CDR1 is MNHEY and CDR2 is SMNVEV in the germline V gene (reference sequence). V dropped 5 bases and J dropped 2; count of bases not matched to a gene: 12. CDR3 DNA: TGTGCCAGCAGTAGACCGGGACTAGCGGGGAATCTTCCCTACGAGCAGTACTTC. It specifies CASSRPGLAGNLPYEQYF.

The V and J genes are TRBV3-1 and TRBJ2-3, with TRBD2 matching over 10 bases. The CDR3 is 16 amino acids. The V gene end was trimmed by 3 bases and the J gene end by 5 bases; junction bases not matched to a gene: 8. The germline gives CDR1 LGHDT, CDR2 YNNKEL (reference sequence). CDR3 bases: TGTGCCAGCAGCCAGGAAAGCGGGGGGGCCGGAGATACGCAGTATTTT. As protein: CASSQESGGAGDTQYF.